Following are 32 T cell receptor beta chains from one sample sequenced in a study of molecular identifiers for immune sequencing clone quantification (dated by TCRdb to 2017 to 2018). Library creation used PCR. Sequencing used an Illumina HiSeq 4000. TCRdb's own reprocessing of the public reads used fastp at Q25 and MiXCR and kept productive beta chains. Rows are unified per CDR3 protein, each entry keeping the most common DNA and genes. The sample table records about half a million distinct CDR3 sequences; about a fifth of these occur just once. The ten largest make up 0.7% to 0.95% of the sample. The sample consisted of naive CD8+ T cells from blood, with Jurkat cell RNA spiked in. The cell subset or site label on this specimen signifies: FACS-sorted CD8+CD4-CCR7+CD45RA+ naive T cells. These receptors originate from a human donor in good health. Some libraries in this study had Jurkat cell RNA spiked in.

This clonotype has more than one count but fewer than ten. The chain links TRBV7-6 to TRBJ2-7; a weak D match, TRBD1 (6 bases). In germline, CDR1 is SGHVS, CDR2 FNYEAQ. The CDR3 runs to 15 residues. The V end was cut by 1 base, the J end by 7 bases, with 17 bases between. The CDR3: CASSLEYTGPGEQYF. The CDR3 nucleotides read TGTGCCAGCAGCTTAGAATACACAGGGCCGGGGGAGCAGTACTTC.

Only a few counts were recorded for this clonotype. The V call is TRBV7-6, the J call TRBJ2-3; D may correspond to TRBD1 or TRBD2 (5 bases each). Germline V gives CDR1 SGHVS, CDR2 FNYEAQ. V lost 6 bases and J lost 3, with 16 bases in between. This CDR3 region has 15 residues. The CDR3 sequence is CASRAGEGPTDTQYF. CDR3 nucleotides: TGTGCCAGCAGAGCCGGAGAGGGACCAACAGATACGCAGTATTTT.

This chain connects TRBV3-1 to TRBJ2-7; the match to TRBD1 covers 11 bases. The CDR3 is 17 amino acids. V was pared by 1 base and J by 2 bases, with 7 bases of the junction left unmatched. Germline V gives CDR1 LGHDT, CDR2 YNNKEL (reference sequence). CDR3 sequence reads: CASSQVSPGQGAYEQYF. The CDR3 DNA is TGTGCCAGCAGCCAAGTCTCACCGGGACAGGGGGCCTACGAGCAGTACTTC.

This clonotype occurred a few times. V and J are TRBV4-2 and TRBJ1-2; TRBD1 is a possible D gene (6 bases). The germline V gene encodes CDR1 LGHNA and CDR2 YNFKEQ. Trimming removed 0 bases at V and 5 bases at J, with 13 bases between. The CDR3 extends over 15 amino acids. The CDR3 sequence is CASSQENNRAYGYTF. For the CDR3, the DNA is TGTGCCAGCAGCCAAGAAAATAACAGGGCATATGGCTACACCTTC.

V gene TRBV4-1 combines with J gene TRBJ2-1; possible D gene TRBD1, 5 bases. This CDR3 comprises 14 residues. CDR1 MGHRA and CDR2 YSYEKL come from the germline V gene. V lost 0 bases to trimming and J lost 6 bases, with 9 bases between them. Here the CDR3 reads CASSQEGAVNEQFF. The CDR3 DNA is TGCGCCAGCAGCCAAGAAGGGGCAGTCAATGAGCAGTTCTTC.

This clonotype was counted many times. The chain is built from TRBV12-3 or TRBV12-4 and TRBJ1-1; TRBD1 is a possible D gene (6 bases). This CDR3 has 11 amino acids. Trimming removed 5 bases from V and 5 bases from J, with 6 bases in between. CDR3 sequence reads: CASSDRTEAFF. CDR3 DNA: TGTGCCAGCAGTGACAGGACTGAAGCTTTCTTT.

At least ten counts were recorded for this clonotype. This chain uses TRBV7-2 with TRBJ1-1, with 7 bases aligning to TRBD1. CDR3 length: 14 amino acids. With V trimmed by 3 bases and J by 8 bases, 9 bases remained unmatched. Germline V lookup: CDR1 SGHTA, CDR2 FQGNSA. CDR3 region: CASSLDRSGFEAFF. The CDR3 region has the DNA TGTGCCAGCAGCTTGGACAGGTCAGGGTTCGAAGCTTTCTTT.

About this clonotype itself: A much larger clone is a single base away; this may be a read error. This chain connects TRBV14 to TRBJ2-7, with D perhaps given as TRBD1 or TRBD2 (5 bases each). Germline values: CDR1 SGHDN, CDR2 FVKESK. The CDR3 spans 14 residues. The CDR3: CVSSQGAYWYEQYF. The CDR3 nucleotides read TGTGTCAGCAGCCAGGGAGCCTACTGGTACGAGCAGTACTTC.

This clonotype was picked up many times. The V and J genes are TRBV4-1 and TRBJ1-5; D gene unclear. Deletions cut 0 bases from V and 0 bases from J, with 9 bases between. Per the germline V gene, CDR1 is MGHRA and CDR2 is YSYEKL. The CDR3 runs to 16 residues. CDR3: CASSQESVDSNQPQHF. CDR3 coding DNA: TGCGCCAGCAGCCAAGAAAGTGTAGATAGCAATCAGCCCCAGCATTTT.

The gene calls are TRBV21-1 and TRBJ2-5; the D call TRBD2 from the table was never checked on the DNA. TRBV21-1 is deemed a pseudogene. This CDR3 contains 14 residues. The CDR3 sequence is CASPGLAGAETQYF. Here the CDR3 DNA reads TGTGCCAGCCCTGGACTAGCGGGGGCGGAGACCCAGTACTTC.

The CDR3 protein is CASSLSQGDYGYTF. The CDR3 DNA is TGTGCCAGCAGCTTATCGCAAGGGGACTATGGCTACACCTTC. The chain recombines TRBV7-9 with TRBJ1-2; D is possibly TRBD1 (5 bases). V shed 2 bases and J shed 3 bases, with 10 bases lying between them. Per the germline V gene, CDR1 is SEHNR and CDR2 is FQNEAQ (reference sequence). This CDR3 is 14 amino acids long.

This clonotype was seen ten or more times. The chain carries TRBV28 and TRBJ2-3; 11 bases fit TRBD1. Losses at the gene ends were 4 bases for V and 4 bases for J; bases not matched to a gene: 4. This CDR3 region has 15 residues. Germline assignment: CDR1 MDHEN and CDR2 SYDVKM. The CDR3 protein is CASSWDRGTPDTQYF. CDR3 DNA: TGTGCCAGCAGTTGGGACAGGGGGACCCCAGATACGCAGTATTTT.

As regards this clonotype: A read error may be the cause here, since a much bigger clone is one base away. J is TRBJ2-7 and V is TRBV20-1; a possible D gene is TRBD1 (6 bases). Trimming left V 2 bases short and J 2 bases short, with 10 bases between. Germline loops: CDR1 DFQATT, CDR2 SNEGSKA (reference sequence). CDR3 length equals 13 residues. CDR3 sequence reads: CSARTPGAYEQYF. The CDR3 DNA reads TGCAGTGCTAGAACTCCAGGGGCCTACGAGCAGTACTTC.

The rearrangement links TRBV12-3 or TRBV12-4 to TRBJ1-2; D might be TRBD1 (5 bases). This CDR3 has 13 residues. The V and J ends lost 3 bases and 5 bases respectively, with 10 bases between them. For the CDR3, the DNA is TGTGCCAGCAGTTTCGCTGGGGGATATGGCTACACCTTC. Translation: CASSFAGGYGYTF.

Concerning this clonotype: Possible read error: a much larger clone is one base away. The chain joins TRBV7-9 to TRBJ2-7; the match to TRBD1 covers 8 bases. The V gene's germline CDR1 is SEHNR and CDR2 FQNEAQ (reference sequence). The CDR3 covers 14 residues. The trim removed 5 bases at V and 9 bases at J, leaving 12 bases unmatched. The CDR3 DNA reads TGTGCCAGCAGCCTCGACAGGGGTTCGGTTGCGCAGTACTTC. Residues: CASSLDRGSVAQYF.

The chain recombines TRBV24-1 with TRBJ2-1; no definite D call. The CDR3 is 15 amino acids. Germline V gene sequence: CDR1 KGHDR, CDR2 SFDVKD. The V end was cut by 6 bases, the J end by 0 bases, with 11 bases between. CDR3 DNA: TGTGCCACCAGTTGTAGAGACTGCTCCTACAATGAGCAGTTCTTC. This gives the protein CATSCRDCSYNEQFF.

This clonotype came up many times. The CDR3 nucleotides read TGCAGTGCTAGAGATGACAGCTACGAGCAGTACTTC. The encoded protein is CSARDDSYEQYF. The chain recombines TRBV20-1 with TRBJ2-7; tentative D call: TRBD1 (5 bases). The CDR3 loop spans 12 amino acids. Trimming cost V 0 bases and J 3 bases, with 6 bases left between them. Germline CDR1 reads DFQATT; CDR2 reads SNEGSKA (reference sequence).

This clonotype was found many times. The CDR3 loop is CASSDGVLAKNIQYF. The DNA for the CDR3 is TGTGCCAGCAGTGATGGGGTCCTAGCCAAAAACATTCAGTACTTC. The gene calls are TRBV27 and TRBJ2-4; D gene unclear. CDR1 and CDR2 (germline): MNHEY, SMNVEV (reference sequence). The CDR3 sequence is 15 residues long. V lost 5 bases to trimming and J lost 0 bases, with 11 bases between them.

The chain is built from TRBV11-2 and TRBJ2-2; TRBD2 matches at 9 bases. The CDR3 is 16 residues long. The V gene's germline CDR1 is SGHAT and CDR2 FQNNGV. Trimming took 1 base from V and 6 from J; bases not matched to a gene: 6. The CDR3 nucleotides read TGTGCCAGCAGCTTAGCTCTAGCGGGGCTGCCCGGGGAGCTGTTTTTT. Its protein is CASSLALAGLPGELFF.

Worth noting for this clonotype: Possible read error: a much larger clone is one base away. The rearrangement uses TRBV12-3 or TRBV12-4 and TRBJ1-5; tentative D call: TRBD1 (5 bases). Trimming took 7 bases from V and 2 from J, leaving 15 bases between them. The CDR3 consists of 15 residues. CDR3 DNA sequence: TGTGCCAGCAAGGATGGGGGGGTTGGCAATCAGCCCCAGCATTTT. Translated: CASKDGGVGNQPQHF.

Turning to this clonotype: At one end the junction does not follow the germline gene, possibly because of a read error. J is TRBJ2-4 and V is TRBV20-1; 10 bases map to TRBD1. This CDR3 is 15 amino acids long. Germline CDR1 is DFQATT and CDR2 is SNEGSKA (reference sequence). CDR3 DNA: TGCGGTGCTAGAGATACCGACAGGGGGCTTTTCATTCAGTACTTC. This codes for CGARDTDRGLFIQYF.

In this sample, this clonotype turned up many times. The rearrangement joins TRBV28 to TRBJ2-2, with 8 nucleotides matching TRBD1. Germline V lookup: CDR1 MDHEN, CDR2 SYDVKM. This CDR3 is built from 18 residues. V gave up 5 bases and J gave up 5 bases; unmatched junction bases: 16. The CDR3 DNA is TGTGCCAGCAGTCGTCCTCCGGTTAGGACAGGGAATACCGGGGAGCTGTTTTTT. This sequence encodes CASSRPPVRTGNTGELFF.

A few counts support this clonotype. The rearrangement joins TRBV11-2 to TRBJ2-2; D perhaps matches TRBD2 (7 bases). The CDR3 is 17 amino acids. CDR1 is SGHAT and CDR2 is FQNNGV in the germline V gene. The V end lost 3 bases, the J end lost 6 bases, and 20 bases lay between the germline ends. Here the CDR3 DNA reads TGTGCCAGCAGCTTTTTGTCCGGTGGGGGGGCCGCCGGGGAGCTGTTTTTT. Translation gives CASSFLSGGGAAGELFF.

This clonotype was observed at least ten times. The chain combines TRBV6-2 or TRBV6-3 with TRBJ1-5, with D possibly matching TRBD1 (5 bases). The V and J ends lost 5 bases and 11 bases respectively, with 16 bases between them. Germline V gives CDR1 MNHEY, CDR2 SVGEGT. This CDR3 comprises 13 residues. Here the CDR3 DNA reads TGTGCCAGCAGTCCCCGGCAGGGCTGGTCCCAGCATTTT. This translates into CASSPRQGWSQHF.

The chain has TRBV20-1 and TRBJ1-2; 9 bases align to TRBD1. The CDR3 runs 13 residues. The germline CDR1 and CDR2 sequences are DFQATT and SNEGSKA (reference sequence). The V segment lost 5 bases and the J segment 5 bases; nucleotides outside the gene matches: 6. The CDR3 nucleotides are TGCAGTGCTCGTACAGGGGGCGCTTATGGCTACACCTTC. Amino acids: CSARTGGAYGYTF.

This chain uses TRBV27 with TRBJ2-7; 8 nucleotides agree with TRBD2. Germline lookup yields CDR1 MNHEY and CDR2 SMNVEV (reference sequence). The CDR3 is 14 residues long. The ends lost 6 bases at V and 1 base at J; junction bases unmatched: 5. The CDR3 sequence is CASRTGGGSYEQYF. The CDR3 DNA sequence: TGTGCCAGCAGGACGGGCGGGGGGTCCTACGAGCAGTACTTC.

The J gene is TRBJ1-1, the V gene TRBV19, with D unclear. V was trimmed by 6 bases and J by 6 bases, leaving 11 bases between them. The CDR3 loop spans 12 amino acids. CDR1 is LNHDA, CDR2 SQIVND, per germline (reference sequence). The CDR3: CASSPGYAEAFF. For the CDR3, the DNA is TGTGCCAGTAGCCCCGGGTACGCTGAAGCTTTCTTT.

This rearrangement joins TRBV9 to TRBJ2-7, with D perhaps TRBD1 or TRBD2 (6 bases each). CDR1 and CDR2 (germline): SGDLS, YYNGEE. Trimming left V 4 bases short and J 5 bases short, with 13 bases between. The CDR3 has 13 amino acids. CDR3 DNA: TGTGCCAGCAGCTCAAGGGGGGCTGACGAGCAGTACTTC. Its protein product is CASSSRGADEQYF.

This clonotype was seen at least ten times. This sequence joins TRBV5-8 and TRBJ1-4; D might be TRBD1 (5 bases). The CDR3 is 14 amino acids. Germline V gives CDR1 SGHTS, CDR2 YDEGEE. V lost 0 bases to trimming and J lost 4 bases, with 7 bases between them. CDR3 nucleotide sequence: TGTGCCAGCAGCTTGGGACAGCGTAATGAAAAACTGTTTTTT. Its protein is CASSLGQRNEKLFF.

This clonotype came up a few times. The V call is TRBV7-8, the J call TRBJ1-1; TRBD1 aligns across 12 bases. The V segment lost 0 bases and the J segment 1 base; nucleotides outside the gene matches: 0. CDR1 and CDR2 from the germline V gene are SGHVS and FQNEAQ. The CDR3 runs 16 residues. The CDR3 nucleotides are TGTGCCAGCAGCTTAGCGGGACAGGGGGCGAACACTGAAGCTTTCTTT. Translating gives CASSLAGQGANTEAFF.

A few counts support this clonotype. This chain links TRBV20-1 with TRBJ2-2, with D possibly TRBD2 on 6 matching bases. The CDR3 sequence is 13 residues long. Germline assignment: CDR1 DFQATT and CDR2 SNEGSKA (reference sequence). Between the trimmed V and J ends, which lost 1 base and 5 bases, there was a span of 8 bases. The CDR3 region has the DNA TGCAGTGCTAGAGCGGGGGTGACCGGGGAGCTGTTTTTT. Translation gives CSARAGVTGELFF.

This clonotype was observed at least ten times. This chain connects TRBV7-9 to TRBJ1-1, with D hard to call. The CDR3 consists of 14 residues. CDR1 SEHNR and CDR2 FQNEAQ come from the germline V gene (reference sequence). The ends were cut back, 2 bases at V and 3 bases at J, with 10 bases in the middle. CDR3: CASSLTGEHTEAFF. CDR3 nucleotide sequence: TGTGCCAGCAGCTTAACTGGGGAGCACACTGAAGCTTTCTTT.